The clone carrying this T cell receptor beta chain was seen once. The target antigen is unknown. Profiled with immunoSEQ multiplex PCR; TCRdb holds only in-frame clones, not every one. The sample lists around 70,000 clones, around 74% seen once, with approximately 23% in the top ten. The data were obtained in a study of T cell responses to AZD1222 COVID-19 vaccine. Overall study findings and caveats: Among vaccine-associated CD4 TCRs, coverage spanned spike, with dominance at 160-218 and 743-854.

Between the trimmed V and J ends, which lost 4 bases and 0 bases, there was a span of 13 bases. This CDR3 is 15 amino acids long. CDR1 SGDLS and CDR2 YYNGEE come from the germline V gene. The input for sequencing was peripheral blood, taken on day 0 of MenACWY control vaccination. V and J are TRBV9 and TRBJ1-1; no reliable D call. This TCR was sampled from an adult in good health. The CDR3 is CASSYLPDMNTEAFF. CDR3 DNA sequence: TGTGCCAGCAGCTACTTACCCGATATGAACACTGAAGCTTTCTTT.